This is a list of T cell receptor beta chains from one sample in a study of CD8+ T cells in alopecia areata. Produced via immunoSEQ multiplex PCR; TCRdb's table is partial and in-frame only. Seen here are 200,000 to 250,000 clones, about three fifths observed once, and the top ten hold roughly 4.2%. The material was CD4+ T cells sorted from blood, obtained at week 4, from a patient treated with tofacitinib. Receptors were obtained from a human donor with alopecia areata. The CDR3 runs from the conserved cysteine through the conserved F or W. Fields, in order: D gene, V gene, J gene, clone size, CDR3 protein, CDR3 DNA. D genes are given only for firm matches. A row's size may be missing; if present it is once, few, many or a size class.

-,TRBV7-2,TRBJ1-2,-,CASSPNSESYTF,TGTGCCAGCAGCCCGAACAGCGAATCGTACACCTTC
-,TRBV9,TRBJ2-2,-,CASSVLGLGELFF,TGTGCCAGCAGCGTACTCGGCTTAGGGGAGCTGTTTTTT
-,TRBV27,TRBJ2-3,-,CASRSPAGTQYF,TGTGCCAGCAGGTCTCCGGCGGGTACGCAGTATTTT
-,TRBV10-3,TRBJ1-5,-,CAISESGRAWPQHF,TGTGCCATCAGTGAGTCAGGGAGGGCATGGCCCCAGCATTTT
-,TRBV30,TRBJ2-5,-,CAWSVSGETQYF,TGTGCCTGGAGTGTATCGGGGGAGACCCAGTACTTC
-,TRBV29-1,TRBJ1-1,-,CSQIRQDRTEAFF,TGCAGCCAAATACGACAGGATCGCACTGAAGCTTTCTTT
-,TRBV23-1,TRBJ1-5,-,CASSQLRCNQPQHF,TGCGCCAGCAGTCAATTAAGATGCAATCAGCCCCAGCATTTT
-,TRBV29-1,TRBJ1-1,-,CSVGGSWPSEAFF,TGCAGCGTTGGAGGGTCTTGGCCGTCTGAAGCTTTCTTT
TRBD2,TRBV11-2,TRBJ2-7,few,CASSLELAGAAEQYF,TGTGCCAGCAGCTTAGAACTAGCGGGGGCGGCCGAGCAGTACTTC
-,TRBV5-6,TRBJ2-2,-,CASSLANTGELFF,TGTGCCAGCAGCTTAGCAAACACCGGGGAGCTGTTTTTT
-,TRBV29-1,TRBJ1-1,-,CSVRNTEAFF,TGCAGCGTTCGGAACACTGAAGCTTTCTTT
TRBD1,TRBV6-1,TRBJ1-1,few,CASSAYRGYEAFF,TGTGCCAGCAGTGCCTACAGGGGATACGAAGCTTTCTTT
TRBD1,TRBV2,TRBJ1-2,-,CASSPGQGASGYTF,TGTGCCAGCAGTCCGGGACAGGGGGCGTCTGGCTACACCTTC
-,TRBV29-1,TRBJ2-5,-,CSVVQETQYF,TGCAGCGTTGTACAAGAGACCCAGTACTTC
TRBD1,TRBV30,TRBJ1-2,-,CAWSKPQGNGYTF,TGTGCCTGGAGTAAACCACAGGGGAATGGCTACACCTTC
-,TRBV25-1,TRBJ2-7,-,CASRTFNREGPYEQYF,TGTGCCAGCAGAACCTTTAACAGGGAGGGCCCCTACGAGCAGTACTTC
-,TRBV2,TRBJ2-7,-,CASSVAGGYEQYF,TGTGCCAGCAGTGTTGCAGGAGGCTACGAGCAGTACTTC
-,TRBV5-6,TRBJ1-2,-,CASILRGLGGYTF,TGTGCCAGCATCTTGCGGGGCCTGGGAGGCTACACCTTC
TRBD1,TRBV30,TRBJ1-2,few,CAWTRKLTGVYGYTF,TGTGCCTGGACCCGAAAGCTTACAGGGGTCTATGGCTACACCTTC
-,TRBV27,TRBJ1-2,few,CASSRNSLYGYTF,TGTGCCAGCAGCCGAAACAGCCTCTATGGCTACACCTTC
-,TRBV2,TRBJ2-5,few,CASSNSGQETQYF,TGTGCCAGCAGTAATAGCGGCCAAGAGACCCAGTACTTC
-,TRBV18,TRBJ2-7,-,CASSPANYEQYF,TGTGCCAGCTCACCTGCTAACTACGAGCAGTACTTC
-,TRBV5-1,TRBJ2-3,-,CASSRGDGSTDTQYF,TGCGCCAGCAGCCGAGGAGATGGGAGCACAGATACGCAGTATTTT
TRBD2,TRBV5-1,TRBJ2-3,-,CASSPGLAGGDTQYF,TGCGCCAGCAGCCCCGGACTAGCGGGGGGAGATACGCAGTATTTT
-,TRBV7-2,TRBJ2-7,-,CASSLVGTASYEQYF,TGTGCCAGCAGCTTAGTAGGGACGGCCTCCTACGAGCAGTACTTC
-,TRBV30,TRBJ2-2,-,CAWRRTVNTGELFF,TGTGCCTGGAGACGTACGGTGAACACCGGGGAGCTGTTTTTT
-,TRBV20-1,TRBJ1-1,-,CSARDTEAFF,TGCAGTGCTAGAGATACTGAAGCTTTCTTT
TRBD2,TRBV7-2,TRBJ2-5,-,CASSWRGSGGAGETQYF,TGTGCCAGCAGCTGGCGCGGTAGCGGGGGGGCCGGGGAGACCCAGTACTTC
TRBD1,TRBV7-2,TRBJ2-3,-,CASSPQGAVTDTQYF,TGTGCCAGCAGCCCACAGGGGGCGGTGACAGATACGCAGTATTTT
-,TRBV15,TRBJ2-6,-,CATSILPVGAGANVLTF,TGTGCCACCTCGATACTGCCGGTGGGGGCTGGGGCCAACGTCCTGACTTTC
TRBD2,TRBV7-2,TRBJ2-5,-,CASRASGQETQYF,TGTGCCAGCCGGGCTAGCGGGCAAGAGACCCAGTACTTC
-,TRBV7-2,TRBJ2-4,-,CASSVTNGDIQYF,TGTGCCAGCAGCGTGACCAATGGGGACATTCAGTACTTC
-,TRBV21-1,TRBJ2-7,-,CASSAPPGTRSSQYF,TGTGCCAGCAGCGCACCCCCCGGGACGAGATCTTCCCAGTACTTC
-,TRBV10-3,TRBJ2-5,-,CAISDRGTQYF,TGTGCCATCAGTGACAGGGGGACCCAGTACTTC
-,TRBV7-8,TRBJ2-3,-,CASTGGPKRTDTQYF,TGTGCCAGCACGGGGGGCCCCAAGAGGACAGATACGCAGTATTTT
-,TRBV30,TRBJ2-1,-,CAWEKRGNEQFF,TGTGCCTGGGAGAAACGCGGCAATGAGCAGTTCTTC
-,TRBV4-3,TRBJ1-6,-,CASSQDRHGYNSPLHF,TGCGCCAGCAGCCAAGATCGGCACGGTTACAATTCACCCCTCCACTTT
TRBD1,TRBV29-1,TRBJ1-1,-,CSVGGTGTSMGTEAFF,TGCAGCGTTGGCGGGACAGGCACCTCGATGGGCACTGAAGCTTTCTTT
-,TRBV4-1,TRBJ1-2,-,CASSRDRGYTF,TGCGCCAGCAGCCGAGACAGAGGCTACACCTTC